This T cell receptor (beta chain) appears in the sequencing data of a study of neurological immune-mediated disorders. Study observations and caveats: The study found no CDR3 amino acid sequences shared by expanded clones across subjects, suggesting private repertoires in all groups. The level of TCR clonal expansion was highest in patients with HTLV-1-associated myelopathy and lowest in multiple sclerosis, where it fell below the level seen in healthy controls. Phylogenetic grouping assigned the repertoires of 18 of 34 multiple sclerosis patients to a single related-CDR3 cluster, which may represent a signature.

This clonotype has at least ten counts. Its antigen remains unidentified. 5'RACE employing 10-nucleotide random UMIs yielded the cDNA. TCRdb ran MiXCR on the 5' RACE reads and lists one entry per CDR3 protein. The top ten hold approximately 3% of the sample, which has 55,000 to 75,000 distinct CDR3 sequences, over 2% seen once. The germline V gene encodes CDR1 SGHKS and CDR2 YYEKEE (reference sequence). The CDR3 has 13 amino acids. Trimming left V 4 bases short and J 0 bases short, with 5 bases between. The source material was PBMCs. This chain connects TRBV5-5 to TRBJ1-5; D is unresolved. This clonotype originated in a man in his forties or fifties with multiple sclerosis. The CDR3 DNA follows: TGTGCCAGCAGCCCGAATAGCAATCAGCCCCAGCATTTT. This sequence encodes CASSPNSNQPQHF. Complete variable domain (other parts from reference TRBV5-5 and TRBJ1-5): DAGVTQSPTHLIKTRGQQVTLRCSPISGHKSVSWYQQVLGQGPQFIFQYYEKEERGRGNFPDRFSARQFPNYSSELNVNALLLGDSALYLCASSPNSNQPQHFGDGTRLSIL.